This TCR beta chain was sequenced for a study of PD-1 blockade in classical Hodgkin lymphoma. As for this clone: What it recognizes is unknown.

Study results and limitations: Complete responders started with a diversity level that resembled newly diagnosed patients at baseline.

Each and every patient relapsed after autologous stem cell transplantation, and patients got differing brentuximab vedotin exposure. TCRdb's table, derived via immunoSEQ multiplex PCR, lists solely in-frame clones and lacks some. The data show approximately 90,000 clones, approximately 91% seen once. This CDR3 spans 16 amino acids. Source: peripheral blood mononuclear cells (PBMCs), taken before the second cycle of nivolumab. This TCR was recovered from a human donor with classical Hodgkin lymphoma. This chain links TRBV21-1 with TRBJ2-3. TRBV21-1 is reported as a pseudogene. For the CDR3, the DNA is TGTGCCAGCAGCAAAGGCGGCGGGTCAGGGACAGATACGCAGTATTTT. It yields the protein CASSKGGGSGTDTQYF.